This passage covers 15 T cell receptor beta chains from one sample sequenced in a study of blood T cell repertoires in COVID-19. Profiling relied on immunoSEQ multiplex PCR, and the TCRdb table lists in-frame clones only, not all of them. The sample includes some 240,000 clones, more than 75% of them seen just once. Sequenced sample: peripheral blood. These receptors all stem from a human donor in a cohort sampled during active COVID-19.

This chain connects TRBV28 to TRBJ1-5; D is perhaps TRBD1 (6 bases). Germline assignment: CDR1 MDHEN and CDR2 SYDVKM. V was shortened by 3 bases and J by 5 bases, with 8 bases between the two germline ends. The CDR3 totals 13 residues. CDR3 region: CASSLWTDQPQHF. CDR3 nucleotides: TGTGCCAGCAGTTTGTGGACAGATCAGCCCCAGCATTTT. The full variable domain, its missing parts supplied by reference TRBV28 and TRBJ1-5, is DVKVTQSSRYLVKRTGEKVFLECVQDMDHENMFWYRQDPGLGLRLIYFSYDVKMKEKGDIPEGYSVSREKKERFSLILESASTNQTSMYLCASSLWTDQPQHFGDGTRLSIL.

V is TRBV4-3 and J is TRBJ2-2, with 9 positions matching TRBD2. CDR1 is LGHNA and CDR2 is YSLEER in the germline V gene. The trim removed 4 bases at V and 7 bases at J, leaving 7 bases unmatched. The CDR3 runs 15 residues. CDR3 amino acids: CASSPPAGGGGELFF. The DNA of the CDR3 is TGCGCCAGCAGCCCCCCAGCGGGGGGCGGCGGGGAGCTGTTTTTT.

This clone was observed a few times. V usage is TRBV28 and J usage is TRBJ2-7, with D perhaps TRBD1 (6 bases). The CDR3 contains 13 residues. The V gene's germline CDR1 is MDHEN and CDR2 SYDVKM. V lost 5 bases and J lost 5, with 13 bases in between. The CDR3 DNA reads as TGTGCCAGCAGTCACAGGGAACCGGACGAGCAGTACTTC. Translating gives CASSHREPDEQYF.

The rearrangement joins TRBV27 to TRBJ2-2, with 7 nucleotides matching TRBD2. The CDR3 extends over 16 amino acids. Germline values: CDR1 MNHEY, CDR2 SMNVEV (reference sequence). J was trimmed by 6 bases and V by 6 bases; bases with no gene match: 13. This chain's CDR3 is CASSPGGGRVAGELFF. In DNA form, the CDR3 reads TGTGCCAGCAGCCCCGGGGGAGGGAGGGTGGCCGGGGAGCTGTTTTTT.

The V gene is TRBV29-1, the J gene TRBJ2-5, with a weak D call TRBD2 (5 bases). This CDR3 is built from 13 residues. V lost 5 bases to trimming and J lost 5 bases, with 15 bases between them. Germline V gene sequence: CDR1 SQVTM, CDR2 ANQGSEA. The CDR3 here is CSVLAGGWETQYF. The CDR3 DNA sequence: TGCAGCGTTCTCGCGGGTGGCTGGGAGACCCAGTACTTC. Full variable domain (remainder filled in from reference TRBV29-1 and TRBJ2-5): SAVISQKPSRDICQRGTSLTIQCQVDSQVTMMFWYRQQPGQSLTLIATANQGSEATYESGFVIDKFPISRPNLTFSTLTVSNMSPEDSSIYLCSVLAGGWETQYFGPGTRLLVL.

The chain employs TRBV28 and TRBJ2-2; TRBD1 matches 8 bases. This CDR3 comprises 14 residues. Germline values: CDR1 MDHEN, CDR2 SYDVKM. Trimming at V came to 7 bases and at J to 6 bases, leaving 7 bases not matched to a gene. The DNA of the CDR3 is TGTGCCAGCAAAATGGACAGGGCCGCCGGGGAGCTGTTTTTT. Translated: CASKMDRAAGELFF.

The chain carries TRBV19 and TRBJ1-1, with D perhaps TRBD1 (5 bases). Germline assignment: CDR1 LNHDA and CDR2 SQIVND (reference sequence). CDR3 length equals 11 residues. V was trimmed by 7 bases and J by 11 bases, leaving 14 bases between them. The chain's CDR3 is CASTWGRGAFF. For the CDR3, the DNA is TGTGCCAGTACCTGGGGTCGGGGGGCTTTCTTT.

The rearrangement joins TRBV6-5 to TRBJ1-5; possibly TRBD1 for D (5 bases). Germline V gene sequence: CDR1 MNHEY, CDR2 SVGAGI. The V end was cut by 6 bases, the J end by 7 bases, with 16 bases between. This CDR3 is built from 14 residues. The CDR3 protein is CASSPRGGRQPQHF. CDR3 DNA sequence: TGTGCCAGCAGCCCCCGGGGGGGTCGGCAGCCCCAGCATTTT.

In the case of this clone: This CDR3 is also generated by other DNA sequences in the sample. This chain joins TRBV5-1 and TRBJ2-3; the match to TRBD1 covers 7 bases. Germline V gene lookup returns CDR1 SGHRS and CDR2 YFSETQ. The CDR3 has 14 amino acids. V shed 3 bases, J shed 0 bases, and the junction held 1 base outside the gene matches. In DNA form, the CDR3 reads TGCGCCAGCAGCTGGGGACAGAGCACAGATACGCAGTATTTT. It translates to CASSWGQSTDTQYF.

The chain combines TRBV15 with TRBJ2-3, with D perhaps TRBD2 (5 bases). V lost 2 bases and J lost 4, with 16 bases in between. Per the germline V gene, CDR1 is LNHNV and CDR2 is YYDKDF (reference sequence). The CDR3 is 16 residues long. The CDR3 is CATSRRRGIRPDTQYF. Written as DNA, the CDR3 is TGTGCCACCAGCAGACGCCGAGGGATCAGACCAGATACGCAGTATTTT.

This chain joins TRBV5-1 and TRBJ2-5; D remains unclear. CDR3 length: 12 residues. Germline-derived CDR1 and CDR2 are SGHRS and YFSETQ. V dropped 0 bases and J dropped 4 bases, with 4 bases sitting between them. CDR3 DNA: TGCGCCAGCAGCTTGGTTAGAGAGACCCAGTACTTC. Amino acid sequence: CASSLVRETQYF.

This chain connects TRBV5-4 to TRBJ1-2; TRBD1 agrees at 8 bases. CDR3 length: 15 residues. Looked up from germline, CDR1 is SGHNT and CDR2 is YYREEE (reference sequence). Unmatched junction bases numbered 5, after V lost 0 bases and J lost 4 bases. The chain's CDR3 is CASSLAGQGTYGYTF. The CDR3 region has the DNA TGTGCCAGCAGCTTGGCCGGACAGGGAACCTATGGCTACACCTTC.

CDR3 sequence (DNA): TGTGCCAGCAGCGTAGCTATTAGCGGGAGGGGATCCTACAATGAGCAGTTCTTC. Amino acids: CASSVAISGRGSYNEQFF. The chain is built from TRBV9 and TRBJ2-1, with TRBD2 matching over 11 bases. Trimming removed 0 bases from V and 1 base from J; junction bases left unmatched: 6. This CDR3 contains 18 residues. The V gene's germline CDR1 is SGDLS and CDR2 YYNGEE.

The V call is TRBV19, the J call TRBJ1-1; D unresolved. The CDR3 covers 14 residues. V gave up 4 bases and J gave up 8 bases, with 17 bases separating them. The V gene's germline CDR1 is LNHDA and CDR2 SQIVND (reference sequence). CDR3 coding DNA: TGTGCCAGTAGTAGAGGGATGCTAACGGTGGAAGCTTTCTTT. It codes for CASSRGMLTVEAFF.

Within the sample, this clone is medium-sized. The chain employs TRBV4-2 and TRBJ2-2; 9 bases are a match to TRBD2. Germline lookup yields CDR1 LGHNA and CDR2 YNFKEQ. This CDR3 comprises 19 residues. Losses at the gene ends were 3 bases for V and 0 bases for J; bases not matched to a gene: 11. In DNA, the CDR3 is TGTGCCAGCAGCCACGTTTCGTGGAGCGGGGGGACGAACACCGGGGAGCTGTTTTTT. It specifies CASSHVSWSGGTNTGELFF.